These 7 T cell receptor beta chains originate from one sample sequenced in a study of blood T cell repertoires in COVID-19. Profiled with immunoSEQ multiplex PCR; TCRdb holds only in-frame clones, not every one. The data contain hundreds of thousands of clones, about 85% of them singletons. The material sequenced was peripheral blood. The receptors stem from a young man with active or convalescent COVID-19.

The chain joins TRBV23-1 to TRBJ2-1; TRBD2 aligns across 12 bases. TRBV23-1 is an open reading frame, and its role is uncertain. The CDR3 totals 19 residues. V trimming: 4 bases; J trimming: 7 bases; junction bases outside the gene matches: 17. The DNA for the CDR3 is TGCGCCAGCAGTCCCCGGGACAGCCTGACTAGCGGGAGTACGAATGAGCAGTTCTTC. Encoded protein: CASSPRDSLTSGSTNEQFF.

The rearrangement uses TRBV5-6 and TRBJ1-5; the D gene is possibly TRBD1 (5 bases). The CDR3 is 13 amino acids. The V and J ends lost 3 bases and 4 bases respectively, with 8 bases between them. Germline V gives CDR1 SGHDT, CDR2 YYEEEE. The CDR3 DNA reads TGTGCCAGCAGCTCGGCAGGGAATCAGCCCCAGCATTTT. Translating gives CASSSAGNQPQHF.

The chain recombines TRBV23-1 with TRBJ1-2; TRBD1 aligns across 7 bases. TRBV23-1 is filed as an ORF, its function uncertain. V shed 2 bases, J shed 4 bases, and the junction held 13 bases outside the gene matches. The CDR3 totals 17 residues. The CDR3 bases are TGCGCCAGCAGTCAACCGACAGGGACAGCTAGATCCTATGGCTACACCTTC. This gives the protein CASSQPTGTARSYGYTF.

CDR3: CAISLPGQFYGYTF. The CDR3 bases are TGTGCCATCAGCCTGCCGGGACAGTTTTATGGCTACACCTTC. The V gene is TRBV10-3, the J gene TRBJ1-2, with 7 bases fitting TRBD1. V trimming: 6 bases; J trimming: 5 bases; junction bases outside the gene matches: 9. From germline, CDR1 is ENHRY and CDR2 SYGVKD. The CDR3 contains 14 residues.

The chain is built from TRBV25-1 and TRBJ1-1; D possibly corresponds to TRBD1 (6 bases). Germline V gene data show CDR1 as MGHDK and CDR2 as SYGVNS. The CDR3 length is 11 residues. Trimming removed 7 bases at V and 6 bases at J, with 9 bases between. CDR3 nucleotide sequence: TGTGCCAGCACACAGGGCGCTGAAGCTTTCTTT. Translating gives CASTQGAEAFF.

The V gene is TRBV7-2, the J gene TRBJ2-7; 10 positions match TRBD2. The length of the CDR3 is 14 residues. The J segment lost 4 bases and the V segment lost 8 bases, leaving 8 bases of the junction unmatched. Germline V gene lookup returns CDR1 SGHTA and CDR2 FQGNSA. As DNA, the CDR3 is TGTGCCAGCCGACTCAGCGGGGGGGCATACGAGCAGTACTTC. This sequence encodes CASRLSGGAYEQYF. Full variable domain (outside the CDR3, taken from reference TRBV7-2 and TRBJ2-7): GAGVSQSPSNKVTEKGKDVELRCDPISGHTALYWYRQSLGQGLEFLIYFQGNSAPDKSGLPSDRFSAERTGGSVSTLTIQRTQQEDSAVYLCASRLSGGAYEQYFGPGTRLTVT.

The chain has TRBV21-1 and TRBJ1-1; TRBD1, the table's D call, was not compared with the DNA. TRBV21-1 is given as a pseudogene. The CDR3 is made up of 14 amino acids. CDR3 bases: TGTGCCAGCAGCACGAGACAGGGGAACACTGAAGCTTTCTTT. Protein product: CASSTRQGNTEAFF.